Listed below are T cell receptor beta chains from one sample, sequenced in a study of T cell repertoires in cytomegalovirus infection. No antigen has been identified for these receptors. MiXCR, run by TCRdb on the reads, gives a single entry per CDR3 protein. The table includes about 220,000 distinct CDR3 sequences, approximately 40% detected once. The sequencing here drew on CD8+ T cells from cultured PBMCs, taken from culture after CMV antigen stimulation. The receptors derive from a human donor in good health (CMV status not recorded). Some clones in this sample may be carry-over from other donors' samples. CDR3s leave out the opening cysteine and the closing phenylalanine or tryptophan.

len	v_gene	CDR3aa
18	TRBV7-6	ASSLALQGLAGGQGDEQF
14	TRBV7-6	ASSVGVGGANEKLF
12	TRBV29-1	SVEARDLERGYT
13	TRBV18	ASSRSGGPTDTQY
12	TRBV7-3	ASSLGGRANEQF
13	TRBV7-2	ASSPLNIGAVEPF
10	TRBV10-2	ASMGRGTEAF
13	TRBV5-1	ATRTGLAGTDTQY
12	TRBV7-3	ASSLTGAVDEQY
13	TRBV7-9	ASSPGTGDLYEQY
11	TRBV7-6	ASSPPTDYGYT
13	TRBV6-1	ASRILRGPNQPQH
11	TRBV15	ATSREGTDTQY
13	TRBV5-1	ASSLTSGSSYEQY
13	TRBV28	ASRLLGETNYGYT
12	TRBV2	ATTIGDGNQPQH
13	TRBV7-6	ASSLAATVNTEAF
14	TRBV7-6	ASSLAGWRFTGELF
12	TRBV20-1	SAPGLSGANVLT
12	TRBV27	ASSNPGQKSRMF
12	TRBV9	ASSVIPDTDTQY
13	TRBV7-8	ASSYPREGGETQY
14	TRBV6-5	ASSYSGTPLVYEQY
13	TRBV5-4	ASSFGLSSTDTQY
13	TRBV27	ASRPQGYGREKLF
15	TRBV7-2	ASSLAHLLAPKETQY
14	TRBV7-9	ASSLDSGDFAYEQY
9	TRBV2	ARLQGYEQY
15	TRBV5-1	ASSPTLEEAPYNEQF
13	TRBV6-5	ASSPGTSGKNEQF
14	TRBV7-3	ASSLPTSGRGNEQF
13	TRBV12-5	ASGELGTRHQPQH
13	TRBV19	ASSTPGLAVGELF
15	TRBV12-3/TRBV12-4	ASKGGAGTGISIEQF
16	TRBV7-2	ASSFSGGTRGVPYEQY
12	TRBV12-5	ASGSSSRGYEQF
13	TRBV27	ASSLEGGYDNEQF
12	TRBV4-1	ASSHLGGTGELF
14	TRBV27	ASSLSSGALHNEQF
13	TRBV11-1	ASAVFGQSWDEQY
12	TRBV29-1	SVGGLAGRNEQF
14	TRBV14	ASSHDRQASGNTIY
11	TRBV12-3/TRBV12-4	ASSPRAVTEAF
12	TRBV7-9	VSRKVRGNTEAF
13	TRBV7-2	ASIQNGATNEKLF